This T cell receptor beta chain was documented in a study of blood T cells in healthy people across ages. Germline CDR1 reads LGHNA; CDR2 reads YSLEER. The CDR3 loop spans 16 amino acids. About this clonotype: One end of the junction is discordant with germline, which a read error may explain.

The use of a sample-barcoded 5' primer and a J-beta primer mix characterized a second PCR of about 7 to 12 cycles. TCRdb redid the calling of the 5' RACE reads with MiXCR, one entry per CDR3 protein. The profile covers approximately 2,000,000 distinct CDR3 sequences, with 35% to 50% appearing a single time and under 25% taken by the ten largest. Healthy Caucasian individuals from Russia aged about 6 to 100 served as donors. The chain uses TRBV4-3 and TRBJ2-5, with D perhaps given as TRBD1 or TRBD2 (5 bases each). Sequencing was carried out using blood. This TCR was sampled from a human donor in good health. The CDR3: CASSQRLSWDQETQYF. CDR3 bases: TGCGCCAGCAGCCAAAGGCTTAGTTGGGACCAAGAGACTCAGTACTTC.